This section outlines one T cell receptor (beta chain) sequence together with its context. The CDR3 is 11 amino acids. CDR1 is SGHNT, CDR2 YYREEE, per germline (reference sequence). The ends were cut back, 0 bases at V and 13 bases at J, with 10 bases in the middle. Repertoires were generated with immunoSEQ multiplex PCR, while TCRdb's copy carries only in-frame clones and drops some. This table has tens of thousands of clones, 90% to 95% appearing once. This sample is drawn from a study of blood T cell repertoires in COVID-19. Study details: PBMCs, B-cell-depleted T cells, or T cells provided the cDNA or gDNA that made up the material.

The TCR sequence derives from a man aged 50 or older with active COVID-19. The specimen was peripheral blood. V usage is TRBV5-4 and J usage is TRBJ2-5; D perhaps matches TRBD1 (6 bases). The CDR3: CASSLGDKMYF. Written as DNA, the CDR3 is TGTGCCAGCAGCTTGGGGGACAAGATGTACTTC.